The 7 T cell receptor beta chains in this list originate from one sample, sequenced in a study of blood T cell repertoires in COVID-19. Produced via immunoSEQ multiplex PCR; TCRdb's table is partial and in-frame only. This sample has approximately 150,000 clones, with about 86% found just once. Material: peripheral blood. The receptors originated from an elderly woman with acute or convalescent COVID-19.

This clone was seen more than once but under ten times. The chain recombines TRBV2 with TRBJ1-5; possible D gene TRBD1, 6 bases. In germline, CDR1 is SNHLY, CDR2 FYNNEI. The V end was cut by 4 bases, the J end by 3 bases, with 7 bases between. There are 13 residues in the CDR3. In DNA form, the CDR3 reads TGTGCCAGCAGTGCAGGGGACAATCAGCCCCAGCATTTT. Translation: CASSAGDNQPQHF.

V usage is TRBV19 and J usage is TRBJ2-1, with 10 bases fitting TRBD2. Losses at the gene ends were 8 bases for V and 2 bases for J; bases not matched to a gene: 9. This CDR3 is 16 amino acids long. CDR1 and CDR2 (germline): LNHDA, SQIVND (reference sequence). CDR3 loop: CASGRSAGGPYNEQFF. The CDR3, as DNA: TGTGCCAGTGGAAGGTCAGCGGGAGGGCCCTACAATGAGCAGTTCTTC.

The rearrangement uses TRBV4-1 and TRBJ2-2; 8 bases line up with TRBD1. The CDR3 is made up of 15 amino acids. Germline V lookup: CDR1 MGHRA, CDR2 YSYEKL. Trimming cost V 2 bases and J 7 bases; bases outside gene matches: 6. The CDR3 coding sequence is TGCGCCAGCAGCCAAATACCGACAGGGGTCGGGGAGCTGTTTTTT. Translation gives CASSQIPTGVGELFF.

The V call is TRBV14, the J call TRBJ2-1, with D possibly TRBD2 on 5 matching bases. The CDR3 has 15 amino acids. Per the germline V gene, CDR1 is SGHDN and CDR2 is FVKESK. V was cut by 2 bases and J by 3 bases, with 11 bases left in between. CDR3 in amino acids: CASSQSSGGYNEQFF. Written as DNA, the CDR3 is TGTGCCAGCAGCCAATCCAGCGGAGGCTACAATGAGCAGTTCTTC.

The chain uses TRBV5-1 and TRBJ2-2, with D possibly being TRBD2 (6 bases). The CDR3 is made up of 15 amino acids. Trimming removed 4 bases from V and 1 base from J, with 11 bases in between. Germline CDR1 and CDR2: SGHRS and YFSETQ. The CDR3 is CASSPGLVNTGELFF. The CDR3 region has the DNA TGCGCCAGCAGCCCGGGACTCGTGAACACCGGGGAGCTGTTTTTT.

This clone was observed a single time. V is TRBV6-5 and J is TRBJ2-7; tentatively, D is TRBD2 (6 bases). The germline gives CDR1 MNHEY, CDR2 SVGAGI. The CDR3 loop spans 12 amino acids. Trimming shortened V by 7 bases and J by 4 bases, and 11 bases separated the two germline ends. CDR3 sequence reads: CASKGGVYEQYF. The CDR3 DNA reads as TGTGCCAGCAAGGGCGGGGTGTACGAGCAGTACTTC.

This clone showed up just a few times. Within the sample, other DNA sequences also encode this same CDR3. V is TRBV11-2 and J is TRBJ2-1; TRBD2 matches at 8 bases. V shed 1 base, J shed 4 bases, and the junction held 3 bases outside the gene matches. CDR1 is SGHAT, CDR2 FQNNGV, per germline. CDR3 length equals 15 residues. The CDR3 spells CASSLASGFYNEQFF. As DNA, the CDR3 is TGTGCCAGCAGCTTAGCTAGCGGGTTTTACAATGAGCAGTTCTTC.